Below, one TCR beta chain is given with its context. The record originates from a study of blood T cell repertoires in COVID-19. TCRdb's table, derived via immunoSEQ multiplex PCR, lists solely in-frame clones and lacks some. The sample consists of approximately 300,000 clones, around 90% of them appearing once. The receptor was isolated from a man aged 50 to 60 with active or convalescent COVID-19. The sequenced sample consisted of peripheral blood.

In nucleotides, the CDR3 is TGTGCCAGCTCACCTCAAGGACAGGGACGTACTGGGGCCAACGTCCTGACTTTC. As protein: CASSPQGQGRTGANVLTF. This rearrangement joins TRBV18 to TRBJ2-6, with 8 bases fitting TRBD1. V lost 3 bases and J lost 2; bases outside the gene matches: 9. Germline V gives CDR1 KGHSH, CDR2 LQKENI. The length of the CDR3 is 18 residues.